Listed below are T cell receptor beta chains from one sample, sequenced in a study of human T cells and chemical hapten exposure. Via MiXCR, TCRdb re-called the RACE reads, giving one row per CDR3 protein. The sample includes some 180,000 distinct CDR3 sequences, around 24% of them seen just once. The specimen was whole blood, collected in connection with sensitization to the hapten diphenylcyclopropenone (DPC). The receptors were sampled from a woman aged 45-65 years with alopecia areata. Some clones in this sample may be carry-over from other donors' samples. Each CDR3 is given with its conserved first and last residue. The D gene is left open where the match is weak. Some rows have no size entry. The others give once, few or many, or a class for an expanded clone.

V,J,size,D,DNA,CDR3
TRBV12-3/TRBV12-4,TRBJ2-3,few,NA,TGTGCCAGCAGTTTAGAGCAGGGGTTCACAGATACGCAGTATTTT,CASSLEQGFTDTQYF
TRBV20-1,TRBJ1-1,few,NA,TGCAGTGCTTCAACAGGCATAGGGTGGCGGCGGGGGACTGAAGCTTTCTTT,CSASTGIGWRRGTEAFF
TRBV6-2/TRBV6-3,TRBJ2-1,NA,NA,TGTGTCAGCAGTTCGGGGAGTGATGAGCAGTTCTTC,CVSSSGSDEQFF
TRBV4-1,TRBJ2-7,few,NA,TGCGCCAGCAGCCAAGCGGACAGACCCACGTACGAGCAGTACTTC,CASSQADRPTYEQYF
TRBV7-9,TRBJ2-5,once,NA,TGTGCCAGCAGCTTGACCGGGCCTCCGATGGAGACCCAGTACTTC,CASSLTGPPMETQYF
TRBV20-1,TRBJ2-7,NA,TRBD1,TGCAGTGCTAGAGACTACAGGGGAAGCTACGAGCAGTACTTC,CSARDYRGSYEQYF
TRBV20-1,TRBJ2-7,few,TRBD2,TGCAGTGCTAGAGATCAGTCCCGACTAGCGGGCGACAGCAGGACCTCCGAGCAGTACTTC,CSARDQSRLAGDSRTSEQYF
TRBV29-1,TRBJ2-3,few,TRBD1,TGCAGCGTACCTGACCCCCGGACAGGGGCAACAGATACGCAGTATTTT,CSVPDPRTGATDTQYF
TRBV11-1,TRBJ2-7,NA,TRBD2,TGTGCCAGCAGCTCCCGGACTAGCGGGCGGTACGAGCAGTACTTC,CASSSRTSGRYEQYF
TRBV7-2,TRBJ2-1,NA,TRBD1,TGTGCCAGCAGTACCGGGACAGCATACAATGAGCAGTTCTTC,CASSTGTAYNEQFF
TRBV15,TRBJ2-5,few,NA,TGTGCCACCGGCAGAAGCCCAGGGATCGAGACCCAGTACTTC,CATGRSPGIETQYF
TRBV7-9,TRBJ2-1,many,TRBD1,TGTGCCAGCAGCTTGGTGGACAGGGGGGACTTTGTGGATGAGCAGTTCTTC,CASSLVDRGDFVDEQFF
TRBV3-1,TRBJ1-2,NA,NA,TGTGCCAGCAGCCAAGATTGGAGGGCTAACTATGGCTACACCTTC,CASSQDWRANYGYTF
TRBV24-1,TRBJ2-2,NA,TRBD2,TGTGCCACCAGTGACCGGCCTAGGGGAGGGCCGAACACCGGGGAGCTGTTTTTT,CATSDRPRGGPNTGELFF
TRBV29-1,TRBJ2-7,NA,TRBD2,TGCAGCGGGGGCGGGGGGATCTACGAGCAGTACTTC,CSGGGGIYEQYF
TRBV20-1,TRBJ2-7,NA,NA,TGCAGTGCTAGAGAGGAATACGAGCAGTACTTC,CSAREEYEQYF
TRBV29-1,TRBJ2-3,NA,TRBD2,TGCAGCGTTGAGTCTAGCGGGAGTGTGGTCACAGATACGCAGTATTTT,CSVESSGSVVTDTQYF
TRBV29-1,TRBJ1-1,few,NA,TGCAGCGTTGGATTGAACACTGAAGCTTTCTTT,CSVGLNTEAFF
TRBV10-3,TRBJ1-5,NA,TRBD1,TGTGCCATCAGTGAGAGTCACAGGGGAGGGAATCAGCCCCAGCATTTT,CAISESHRGGNQPQHF
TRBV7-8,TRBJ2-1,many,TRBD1,TGTGCCAGCAGTCTAAGAAGGGACAGAATAAACAATGAGCAGTTCTTC,CASSLRRDRINNEQFF
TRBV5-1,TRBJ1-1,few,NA,TGCGCCAGCAGCTCCCCAGGGGACACTGAAGCTTTCTTT,CASSSPGDTEAFF
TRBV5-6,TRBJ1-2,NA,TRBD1,TGTGCCAGCAGCATGGACAGAGGGGGCCGGGGCGGCTACACCTTC,CASSMDRGGRGGYTF
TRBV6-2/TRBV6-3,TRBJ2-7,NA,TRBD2,TGTGCCAGCAGTTACTCCGAGCGGGAGCTTTACTTC,CASSYSERELYF
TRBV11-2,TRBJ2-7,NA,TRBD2,TGTGCCAGCAGCTTTGGACTAGCGGCCGAATACGAGCAGTACTTC,CASSFGLAAEYEQYF
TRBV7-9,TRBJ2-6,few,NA,TGTGCCAGCAGCCCCAAGGGCGGGGCCAACGTCCTGACTTTC,CASSPKGGANVLTF
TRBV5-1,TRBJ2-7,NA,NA,TGCGCCAGCAGCTTGGTTGGGATGGGCACGGGGGAGCAGTACTTC,CASSLVGMGTGEQYF
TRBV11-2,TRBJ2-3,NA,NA,TGTGCCAGCAGCAGCCCGTGGAACCCGCGCACAGATACGCAGTATTTT,CASSSPWNPRTDTQYF
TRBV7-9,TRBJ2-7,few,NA,TGTGCCAGCAGCTTCGGCGGAAGCTCCTACGAGCAGTACTTC,CASSFGGSSYEQYF
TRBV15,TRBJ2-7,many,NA,TGTGCCACCAGCAGAGGGTTGGACGAGCAGTACTTC,CATSRGLDEQYF
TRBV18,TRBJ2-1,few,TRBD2,TGTGCCAGCTCCCCGCCGGGACTAGCATATGAGCAGTTCTTC,CASSPPGLAYEQFF
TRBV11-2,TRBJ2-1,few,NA,TGTGCCAGCAGTTCTAGATCCAATGAGCAGTTCTTC,CASSSRSNEQFF
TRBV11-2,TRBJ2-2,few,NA,TGTGTGGGGAAGCCAACTAACACCGGGGAGCTGTTTTTT,CVGKPTNTGELFF
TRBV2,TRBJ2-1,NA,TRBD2,TGTGCCTCTAGTGATCCCCCCCCGGGACTATCCTACAATGAGCAGTTCTTC,CASSDPPPGLSYNEQFF
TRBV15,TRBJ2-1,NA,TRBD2,TGTGCCACCAGCAGAGCTACGGGAGGGGGGGATGAGCAGTTCTTC,CATSRATGGGDEQFF
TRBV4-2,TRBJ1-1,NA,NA,TGTGCCAGCAGCCAAAGTGGAGACAGGCGGAACACTGAAGCTTTCTTT,CASSQSGDRRNTEAFF
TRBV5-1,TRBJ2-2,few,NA,TGCGCCAGCAGCCTGAGACTAGAAGCGAACACCGGGGAGCTGTTTTTT,CASSLRLEANTGELFF
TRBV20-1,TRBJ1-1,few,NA,TGCAGTGCTAGGAACCCGACGAACACTGAAGCTTTCTTT,CSARNPTNTEAFF
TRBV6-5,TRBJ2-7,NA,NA,TGTGCCAGCAGTTACCGACATCTTGACTCCTACGAGCAGTACTTC,CASSYRHLDSYEQYF
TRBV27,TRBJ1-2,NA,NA,TGTGCCAGCAGTTTGACAGGACTACCTTTTAGTGGCTACACCTTC,CASSLTGLPFSGYTF
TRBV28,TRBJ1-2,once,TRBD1,TGTGCCAGCAGGTCCACAGGGGGTTTCGGTGGCTACACCTTC,CASRSTGGFGGYTF
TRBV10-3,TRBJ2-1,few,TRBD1,TGTGCCATCACCCCAGGGACAGGGGGCGATGAGCAGTTCTTC,CAITPGTGGDEQFF
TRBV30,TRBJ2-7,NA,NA,TGTGCCTGGAGTGGAGGCTATCAATACGAGCAGTACTTC,CAWSGGYQYEQYF
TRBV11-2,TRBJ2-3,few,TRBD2,TGTGCCAGCAGCTTAGTGAATAGCGGGAGAAGCACAGATACGCAGTATTTT,CASSLVNSGRSTDTQYF
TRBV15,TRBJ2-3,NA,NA,TGTGCCACCGAATCAGGAACTAGCACAGATACGCAGTATTTT,CATESGTSTDTQYF
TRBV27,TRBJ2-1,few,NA,TGTGCCAGCAGTTTATTAACGGCTCACGGGTCCTACAATGAGCAGTTCTTC,CASSLLTAHGSYNEQFF
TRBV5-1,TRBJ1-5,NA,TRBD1,TGCGCCAGCAGGAGGGACAGATATCAGCCCCAGCATTTT,CASRRDRYQPQHF